This T cell receptor (beta chain) was sequenced for a study of cytomegalovirus exposure and HLA in healthy donors. With 60 Vbeta and 13 Jbeta primers, the PCR was carried out. Data came from immunoSEQ multiplex PCR; TCRdb stores just in-frame clones and leaves some out. This table holds a few hundred thousand clones, about nine tenths found once. This CDR3 is built from 17 residues. The V end lost 0 bases, the J end lost 0 bases, and 11 bases lay between the germline ends. The V gene's germline CDR1 is LGHNA and CDR2 YNFKEQ. With regard to this clone: Its antigen is not identified.

Study-wide findings and caveats: Most TCR sequences were rare, but some public TCRs occurred in many donors. In a later analysis, at a false discovery rate of 0.05, 16,951 TCR beta sequences were associated with HLA alleles. One later analysis reportedly identified an Asian-associated ancestry cluster that showed fewer N-insertions than the roughly 700-donor mean. Near-uniform donor sequencing depth was presumed by presence/absence analyses.

The J gene is TRBJ1-4, the V gene TRBV4-2; D remains ambiguous. This TCR was recovered from a girl aged 2 to 10 in good health and CMV-seronegative. The sample taken for sequencing was PBMCs. This CDR3 reads CASSQDLSGSTNEKLFF. The CDR3 DNA is TGTGCCAGCAGCCAAGATCTTTCGGGTTCAACTAATGAAAAACTGTTTTTT.